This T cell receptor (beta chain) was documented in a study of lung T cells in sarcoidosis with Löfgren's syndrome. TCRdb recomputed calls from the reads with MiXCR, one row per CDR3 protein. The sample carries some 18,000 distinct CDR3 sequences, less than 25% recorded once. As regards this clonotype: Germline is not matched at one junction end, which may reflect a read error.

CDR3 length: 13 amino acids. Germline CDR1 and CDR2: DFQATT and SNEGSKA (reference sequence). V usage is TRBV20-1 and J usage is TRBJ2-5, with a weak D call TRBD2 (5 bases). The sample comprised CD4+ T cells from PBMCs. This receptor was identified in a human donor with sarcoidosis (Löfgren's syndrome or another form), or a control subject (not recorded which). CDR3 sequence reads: CSARPGFQETQHF. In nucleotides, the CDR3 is TGCAGTGCTAGACCGGGATTCCAAGAGACCCAGCACTTC.